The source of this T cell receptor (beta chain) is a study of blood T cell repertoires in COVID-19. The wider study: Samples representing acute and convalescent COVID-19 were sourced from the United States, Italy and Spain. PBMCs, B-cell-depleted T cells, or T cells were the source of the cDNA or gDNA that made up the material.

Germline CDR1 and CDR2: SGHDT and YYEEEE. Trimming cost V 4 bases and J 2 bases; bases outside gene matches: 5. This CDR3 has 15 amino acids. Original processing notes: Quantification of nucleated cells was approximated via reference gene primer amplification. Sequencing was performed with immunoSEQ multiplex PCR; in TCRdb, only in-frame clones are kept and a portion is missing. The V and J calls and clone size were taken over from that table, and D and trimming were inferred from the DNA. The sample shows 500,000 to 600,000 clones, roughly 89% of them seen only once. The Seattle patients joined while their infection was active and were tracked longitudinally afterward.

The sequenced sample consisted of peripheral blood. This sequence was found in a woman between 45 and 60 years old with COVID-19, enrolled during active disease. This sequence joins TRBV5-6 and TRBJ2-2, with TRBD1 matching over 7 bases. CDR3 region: CASSLGQINTGELFF. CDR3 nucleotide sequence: TGTGCCAGCAGCCTGGGACAGATAAACACCGGGGAGCTGTTTTTT.